Presented here are 2 T cell receptor beta chains from one specimen sequenced in a study of control samples from healthy donors and cancer patients (dated by TCRdb to 2018 to 2021). To prepare the library, the immunoSEQ multiplex PCR assay was applied. The clones in this table, taken by TCRdb from immuneACCESS, are in-frame only. Not every clone is retained; where verified, under half of the shortfall comes from an unresolved V gene, and the cause of the rest is unknown. In all, the sample holds tens of thousands of clones, and about 88% of those were seen once. The top ten constitute 5.7% of the sample. The sequencing input was blood. The receptors stem from a woman in her forties or fifties in good health.

This chain uses TRBV20-1 with TRBJ1-1; D is uncertain. V was clipped by 6 bases and J by 7 bases, with 12 bases between them. CDR3 length: 11 amino acids. The germline gives CDR1 DFQATT, CDR2 SNEGSKA (reference sequence). The CDR3 here is CSAQEKLEAFF. The CDR3 DNA is TGCAGTGCCCAGGAAAAACTTGAAGCTTTCTTT.

The gene calls are TRBV3-1 (or the pseudogene TRBV3-2) and TRBJ1-2; 8 nucleotides line up with TRBD1. J lost 8 bases, V lost 2 bases, and 10 bases had no gene match. The germline gives CDR1 LGHDT, CDR2 YNNKEL (reference sequence). There are 15 residues in the CDR3. DNA of the CDR3: TGTGCCAGCAGCCAATTTTCAGGGGGCGGACGGGGCTACACCTTC. Translation: CASSQFSGGGRGYTF.